This record covers a single TCR beta chain. The antigen it recognizes is unknown. The record has no base qualities; no much larger clone is one base away. This record belongs to a study of cytomegalovirus exposure and HLA in healthy donors (dated by TCRdb to about 2017). General notes on the study: An earlier analysis of 587 of the donors reported under 300 Gb of sequence data and around 110 million unique TCR beta sequences obtained from some 200 million T cells. Approximately 310 gigabases of sequencing data and approximately 93 million unique TCR sequences were included in an early release covering several hundred HLA-typed donors. Among the roughly 400 genotyped donors, around 81% belonged to the genetic ancestry cluster associated with self-reported Caucasian donors. The aim of the study was to test whether cataloging public T cell receptors could identify signatures of past pathogen exposure. Using immunosequencing, the study profiled T cell repertoires from 550 to 750 subjects and related those repertoires to cytomegalovirus serostatus. A separate validation cohort of approximately 130 different subjects was used in addition to the roughly 620-subject first cohort. To predict cytomegalovirus infection status, the study brought together high-throughput TCR immunosequencing, statistical association of individual TCRs with disease status, and machine learning. To study patterns of TCR occurrence, a later analysis re-analyzed previously published TCR beta repertoires from around 670 donors and added high-resolution HLA genotyping. In the later analysis, no new phenotypic data were used to find candidate immune exposures; instead, reliance was placed on TCR beta sequences and their occurrence across donors. An earlier analysis of 587 of the donors applied high-throughput TCR beta sequencing to assess whether each TCR beta V gene segment acted as functional or pseudogenic. Donor age, sex, ethnicity and CMV serostatus were collected together with the repertoire data. Genome-wide SNP genotypes for about three fifths of the 666 donors were used in a later genetic analysis, which treated that subset as a discovery cohort. All discovery cohort repertoires had been generated using a single sequencing platform. HLA typing included class I and class II loci at four-digit resolution. The number of donors typed differed by locus, with roughly 629-640 for A, B, C, DRB1 and DQB1, about 500 for DQA1, 600 to 610 for DPA1, and some 440 for DPB1. About 5 DR-DQ haplotypes were handled as single units for association and clustering, since linkage in the cohort was strong. On average, roughly 250,000 unique TCR beta nucleotide sequences were sequenced per donor among a few hundred genotyped donors of the cohort, with roughly 19% of those sequences being non-productive. Results and caveats for the whole study, not just this receptor: Across donors, most TCR sequences were observed very rarely, whereas some public TCRs were present in many individuals. According to a later genetic analysis, donors in an Asian-associated ancestry cluster had fewer N-insertions in productive TCRs than the roughly 670-donor mean. Because the 87-base-pair reads could not distinguish some IMGT-functional V segments, including TRBV6-2 and TRBV6-3, those segments were excluded. An earlier analysis of approximately 500 of the donors showed that most TCR beta V segments appeared in productive rearrangements either about 87% or about 30% of the time, which broadly matched IMGT annotations. Seventeen rarely observed V segments, including chromosome 9 orphons, were excluded from the earlier analysis of several hundred of the donors because counts were too low. A further reported finding was that TCR beta sequences accurately predicted the HLA-A and HLA-B alleles for most subjects in the first cohort. In a later analysis, most CMV-associated TCR beta chains were found to appear HLA-restricted, with HLA associations seemingly driven largely by CMV exposure. The classifier was reported to diagnose cytomegalovirus status with high specificity and sensitivity in both the original and validation cohorts. In vitro tests confirmed that a few of the cytomegalovirus-associated TCR beta chains recognize cytomegalovirus antigens. Only TCR beta chains were sequenced in this cohort, and the absence of alpha or paired-chain data limited detectable features. Because HLA typing was missing for some donors at each locus, association tests included only the typed subset. Several of the top co-occurrence clusters appeared to be linked to parvovirus B19, influenza, CMV and Epstein-Barr virus, according to a later analysis. A later analysis found that HLA-associated TCR beta chains were more clonally expanded and had lower generation probabilities than equally common non-associated chains. CMV serostatus was the only immune exposure information available for the cohort. In a later analysis, TCR association rates were found to vary across HLA loci, with the most associated TCRs seen for DRB1 alleles and the fewest for HLA-C alleles. The presence/absence analyses assumed that sequencing depth was roughly uniform across donors, and that assumption may not be true. Linkage disequilibrium might explain the correlated functional status among segregating V segments, but an unknown experimental factor could not be excluded. Specific HLA alleles were associated with 15,000 to 20,000 TCR beta sequences at a false discovery rate of 0.05 in a later analysis. V-gene and J-gene trimming of TCR beta chains was associated with a missense DCLRE1C variant in a later genetic analysis, and the association was replicated in an independent cohort. A cluster of highly shared sequence variants was judged likely to be a technical artifact of the sequencing pipeline. When HLA alleles, especially DR and DQ, strongly co-occurred, attributing TCR associations to individual alleles was difficult. The study listed 164 TCR beta chains as associated with cytomegalovirus. The authors suggested that the approach could potentially be extended to other disease states and immunological phenotypes.

Libraries were constructed by the immunoSEQ multiplex PCR assay. For the multiplex PCR, a mixture combining 60 forward primers for TCR Vbeta segments and 13 reverse primers for TCR Jbeta segments was used. The CDR3 region of rearranged TCR beta genes was amplified from genomic DNA with a multiplex PCR assay. The Illumina HiSeq System was used to sequence the amplified TCR beta libraries as 87-base-pair reads. The original methods were these. A later analysis counted tens of millions of unique TCR beta chains across the 550 to 800 repertoires, and some 11 million of these chains were shared by at least two donors. To remove PCR and sequencing errors, raw reads were error-corrected and collapsed into unique sequences using a nearest-neighbor algorithm that merged closely related sequences. CDR3 sequences were aligned to IMGT reference sequences to assign V, D and J gene segments. For a sequence to be retained, at least a six-nucleotide match to both a V gene segment and a J gene segment was required. A rearrangement counted as productive if the CDR3 had no stop codons and remained in frame with V and J, and every other rearrangement counted as non-productive. CDR3 was defined by IMGT convention, running from the second conserved V-encoded cysteine to the conserved J-encoded phenylalanine. In an earlier analysis of more than 550 of the donors, sequences lacking an unambiguous match to a single V gene segment were excluded. In an earlier analysis of a few hundred of the donors, a V segment was called functional when productive rearrangements were above 56.7%, and segregating when the standard deviation between donors exceeded 5%. To diagnose cytomegalovirus status from the catalog of TCR beta chain sequences, a statistical classification framework was built. In a later analysis, V and J genes were assigned by comparing TCR nucleotide sequences against IMGT/GENE-DB human TR gene sequences. A later analysis assigned CDR3 sequences and most-parsimonious VDJ recombination scenarios with the TCRdist pipeline. In a later analysis, each TCR beta chain was defined by its CDR3 amino acid sequence together with its V-gene family, and reads lacking a unique V-gene family were excluded. As a way to deal with suspected cross-contamination and a sequencing artifact, a later analysis dropped approximately 590 nucleotide sequences that were highly shared and had low generation probability. In a later analysis, a clonal expansion index was calculated for each public chain from normalized within-repertoire ranks of inferred template counts. In a later analysis, generation probabilities were computed using a VDJ recombination model fitted to out-of-frame rearrangements, and the results were checked against IGoR. In a later analysis, hypergeometric tests were used to score TCR-TCR, TCR-HLA and TCR-CMV co-occurrence, with a repertoire-size bias correction applied to TCR pairs. In a later analysis, false discovery rates were estimated by permuting HLA or CMV assignments 20 times. In a later analysis, co-occurring TCRs were grouped using DBSCAN, with TCRdist sequence similarity added in when clustering inside HLA-allele-positive subsets. Repertoires with fewer than 30,000 or more than 120,000 public chains were left out of co-occurrence clustering, as were several repertoires with anomalous nucleotide sharing. What TCRdb holds here is the immuneACCESS table cut down to in-frame rearrangements. Part of the clones is not present; checked against another copy, under half of the missing clones reflect an unresolved V gene, and the others are unexplained. That table furnishes V, J and clone size, whereas the DNA furnished D and trimming. The sample yields about 200,000 clones; over 65% were counted once. Of the sample, approximately 3.6% falls within the top ten clones.

In total, 500 to 700 healthy bone marrow donors made up the cohort. Cohort members were all nominally healthy when sampled, although unrecorded immune exposures were likely present. The donor was CMV seropositive and was included in the group of 250 to 350 seropositive cohort members. A peripheral blood sample was provided by each donor, and peripheral blood mononuclear cells were used for TCR beta sequencing. Genomic DNA extraction from the blood cell samples was performed with the Qiagen DNeasy Blood Extraction Kit. CDR1 MNHNS and CDR2 SASEGT were looked up in the germline V gene. The junction carries 16 bases between V and J, which are trimmed by 6 bases and 10 bases respectively. Reading from cysteine to phenylalanine, the CDR3 counts 14 amino acids. The DNA shown is the 42-base CDR3, in frame from base 1.

The receptor's source is a man in his forties or fifties in good health and CMV-seropositive. Sequenced input: PBMCs. This sequence uses TRBV6-1 and TRBJ1-6; the D segment cannot be called with confidence. In nucleotides, the sequence is TGTGCCAGCAGGATAGACGCCCTGGAGTCACCCCTCCACTTT. This encodes CASRIDALESPLHF.